The present T cell receptor beta chain was sequenced within a study of CD8+ T cells in alopecia areata. Overall study context: Scoring treated patients' severity relied on the percentage of scalp area affected. Broader study findings: Treatment with tofacitinib significantly lowered scalp clonality and reduced expanded CD8+ clones among the top 100. Patients shared TCRs less clearly than mice did, possibly owing to HLA.

The sample's treatment: oral pan-JAK inhibitor, 5-10 mg twice daily. Researchers gathered lesional scalp punch biopsies and peripheral blood from patients with alopecia areata. cDNA serving as the sequencing template came from extracted, reverse transcribed RNA. Produced via immunoSEQ multiplex PCR; TCRdb's table is partial and in-frame only. The data contain fewer than 250,000 clones, approximately 40% of them singletons. This clone was seen a handful of times. Its antigen is unknown. The clonotype comes from a human donor with alopecia areata. The sample consisted of CD4+ T cells sorted from blood, taken at approximately week 37, from a patient treated with tofacitinib.

The CDR3, as DNA: TGTGCCAGCATGGAAGGGGGTTGGGAAAAACTGTTTTTT. It specifies CASMEGGWEKLFF. This chain uses TRBV6-6 with TRBJ1-4; the D gene is possibly TRBD1 (6 bases). Deletions cut 7 bases from V and 8 bases from J, with 14 bases between. The CDR3 spans 13 residues. Germline V gene sequence: CDR1 MNHNY, CDR2 SVGAGI (reference sequence).